The entry that follows covers one T cell receptor (beta chain) sequence. TCRdb passed the PCR reads through MiXCR, listing each CDR3 protein once. Among around 20,000 distinct CDR3 sequences, 46% were seen once, and the ten largest hold roughly 20%. Samples came from patients with localized non-small cell lung adenocarcinoma. This CDR3 comprises 14 residues. CDR1 and CDR2 (germline): MNHNS, SASEGT. Trimming left V 6 bases short and J 6 bases short, with 17 bases between. The sample originates from a study of CD4 and CD8 cells across lung adenocarcinoma regions. V is TRBV6-1 and J is TRBJ2-5; D may be TRBD1 (6 bases). The origin of this receptor is a male donor with lung adenocarcinoma. The CD4 and CD8 labels of this study may be unreliable. Material for sequencing was CD4+ T cells from the margin of a lung tumor. Here the CDR3 DNA reads TGTGCCAGCAGGGAAAGTTGGCAGGGGAAGACCCAGTACTTC. Its protein product is CASRESWQGKTQYF.